The 24 T cell receptor beta chains below come from one sample, sequenced in a study of CD8 T cells in ankylosing spondylitis. TCRdb used MiXCR to reprocess the 5' RACE reads, holding one entry per CDR3 protein. The sample consists of 100,000 or so distinct CDR3 sequences, about 24% of them appearing once. The specimen was synovial fluid, either unsorted or a sorted T cell fraction (not recorded which). These receptors all stem from a male donor with ankylosing spondylitis.

V usage is TRBV20-1 and J usage is TRBJ2-1, with TRBD1 identical over 8 bases. V shed 6 bases and J 7 bases; nucleotides not matched to a gene: 5. The CDR3 extends over 12 amino acids. Germline V gene sequence: CDR1 DFQATT, CDR2 SNEGSKA (reference sequence). CDR3 coding DNA: TGCAGTGCGCCGGACAGGGTGAATGAGCAGTTCTTC. Translation: CSAPDRVNEQFF.

This clonotype occurred a few times. The DNA of the CDR3 is TGTGCCAGCAGCAACACTAGGTACGAGCAGTACTTC. Its protein product is CASSNTRYEQYF. The chain links TRBV7-2 to TRBJ2-7, with D tentatively TRBD2 (5 bases). Trimming left V 5 bases short and J 4 bases short, with 9 bases between. CDR3 length equals 12 residues. Per the germline V gene, CDR1 is SGHTA and CDR2 is FQGNSA.

In this sample, this clonotype turned up many times. The CDR3 here is CASSKGGTGELFF. DNA for the CDR3: TGTGCCAGCAGCAAAGGAGGAACCGGGGAGCTGTTTTTT. The V and J genes are TRBV12-3 or TRBV12-4 and TRBJ2-2; tentative D call: TRBD2 (5 bases). Trimming cost V 6 bases and J 5 bases, with 10 bases left between them. The CDR3 contains 13 residues.

J is TRBJ2-1 and V is TRBV10-3; 7 bases map to TRBD2. Losses at the gene ends were 8 bases for V and 4 bases for J; bases not matched to a gene: 8. The CDR3 runs 14 residues. In germline, CDR1 is ENHRY, CDR2 SYGVKD. This CDR3 is CAIAGRELYNEQFF. The CDR3 DNA reads as TGTGCCATCGCGGGGCGGGAGTTATACAATGAGCAGTTCTTC.

This sequence joins TRBV20-1 and TRBJ1-1, with D maybe TRBD1 (6 bases). Trimming stripped 6 bases from V and 3 bases from J, with 20 bases between. The CDR3 consists of 15 residues. Germline CDR1 and CDR2: DFQATT and SNEGSKA (reference sequence). The CDR3 is CSAKGGQWLDTEAFF. The DNA for the CDR3 is TGCAGTGCGAAAGGAGGACAGTGGCTGGACACTGAAGCTTTCTTT.

This chain uses TRBV11-1 with TRBJ2-7; 8 nucleotides match TRBD2. There are 14 residues in the CDR3. Germline lookup yields CDR1 SGHAT and CDR2 FQDESV (reference sequence). The ends lost 3 bases at V and 0 bases at J; junction bases unmatched: 1. The CDR3 DNA follows: TGTGCCAGCAGCTTCAGCGGGAGCTCCTACGAGCAGTACGTC. Protein product: CASSFSGSSYEQYV.

This clonotype was picked up a small number of times. The chain carries TRBV5-1 and TRBJ2-1; D gene uncertain. Germline V lookup: CDR1 SGHRS, CDR2 YFSETQ. The CDR3 is 15 amino acids. V was trimmed by 1 base and J by 5 bases, leaving 13 bases between them. CDR3 sequence reads: CASSLKLTFHNEQFF. CDR3 DNA: TGCGCCAGCAGCTTGAAACTAACCTTCCACAATGAGCAGTTCTTC. Filled out from reference TRBV5-1 and TRBJ2-1, the complete variable domain reads KAGVTQTPRYLIKTRGQQVTLSCSPISGHRSVSWYQQTPGQGLQFLFEYFSETQRNKGNFPGRFSGRQFSNSRSEMNVSTLELGDSALYLCASSLKLTFHNEQFFGPGTRLTVL.

This rearrangement joins TRBV7-9 to TRBJ1-1; TRBD1 is a possible D gene (5 bases). CDR1 and CDR2 from the germline V gene are SEHNR and FQNEAQ (reference sequence). With 5 bases removed from V and 4 bases from J, the gap between germline ends came to 11 bases. The CDR3 runs 13 residues. CDR3 amino acids: CASSPRQSTEAFF. For the CDR3, the DNA is TGTGCCAGCAGCCCCCGACAGAGCACTGAAGCTTTCTTT.

The chain links TRBV6-1 to TRBJ2-7, with D tentatively TRBD2 (6 bases). The CDR3 sequence is 15 residues long. V shed 2 bases and J shed 6 bases, with 17 bases lying between them. Looked up from germline, CDR1 is MNHNS and CDR2 is SASEGT. This CDR3 is CASSEQGGAGGEQYF. In DNA form, the CDR3 reads TGTGCCAGCAGTGAACAGGGTGGAGCGGGCGGCGAGCAGTACTTC.

At least ten counts were recorded for this clonotype. The chain links TRBV5-1 to TRBJ2-3; 11 bases align to TRBD1. This CDR3 comprises 16 residues. The V and J ends lost 4 bases and 4 bases, in that order; junction bases with no gene match: 8. Germline CDR1 SGHRS, CDR2 YFSETQ. The CDR3 spells CASSQPWGQGADTQYF. Written as DNA, the CDR3 is TGCGCCAGCAGCCAACCGTGGGGACAGGGGGCAGATACGCAGTATTTT.

To note about this clonotype: Compared with germline, one end of the junction differs, possibly owing to a read error. The chain carries TRBV20-1 and TRBJ2-5; possibly TRBD2 for D (6 bases). The CDR3 consists of 18 residues. Germline lookup yields CDR1 DFQATT and CDR2 SNEGSKA (reference sequence). The CDR3 DNA reads TGCAGTGCTAGAGTTACCACAGGAGGGGTCCCGTACCAAGAGTCCCAGTACTTC. It translates to CSARVTTGGVPYQESQYF.

The chain links TRBV20-1 to TRBJ2-2; no clear D gene. The CDR3 is 14 residues long. CDR1 and CDR2 from the germline V gene are DFQATT and SNEGSKA (reference sequence). V lost 1 base and J lost 6, with 12 bases in between. CDR3 in DNA: TGCAGTGCTAGAGGTGTTAGCTGGTCCGGGGAGCTGTTTTTT. Its translation: CSARGVSWSGELFF.

The chain combines TRBV11-2 with TRBJ2-5; 9 nucleotides align to TRBD2. The junction had 15 bases not matched to a gene; V was cut back by 5 bases and J by 8 bases. The CDR3 runs 16 residues. Germline loops: CDR1 SGHAT, CDR2 FQNNGV. In DNA form, the CDR3 reads TGTGCCAGCAGCCCAATAGCGGGAGTCCCCTCCCAAACCCAGTACTTC. It is translated as CASSPIAGVPSQTQYF. Full variable domain (outside the CDR3, taken from reference TRBV11-2 and TRBJ2-5): EAGVAQSPRYKIIEKRQSVAFWCNPISGHATLYWYQQILGQGPKLLIQFQNNGVVDDSQLPKDRFSAERLKGVDSTLKIQPAKLEDSAVYLCASSPIAGVPSQTQYFGPGTRLLVL.

The chain links TRBV20-1 to TRBJ2-1, with D possibly TRBD1 on 5 matching bases. Looked up from germline, CDR1 is DFQATT and CDR2 is SNEGSKA (reference sequence). Trimming removed 6 bases at V and 2 bases at J, with 14 bases between. The CDR3 contains 14 residues. The CDR3, as DNA: TGCAGTGCCCACAGGTTAATGACCTACAATGAGCAGTTCTTC. It codes for CSAHRLMTYNEQFF.

The rearrangement links TRBV2 to TRBJ1-5, with TRBD1 as a possible D gene (5 bases). The CDR3 sequence is 16 residues long. From germline, CDR1 is SNHLY and CDR2 FYNNEI. Trimming pared 7 bases from V and 0 bases from J, leaving 16 bases between. The CDR3 nucleotides read TGTGCCAGCACCCCGAGGGTCAGGGATAGCAATCAGCCCCAGCATTTT. Translated, it gives CASTPRVRDSNQPQHF.

V is TRBV20-1 and J is TRBJ2-1; D is possibly TRBD1 or TRBD2 (5 bases each). This CDR3 region has 14 residues. CDR1 DFQATT and CDR2 SNEGSKA come from the germline V gene (reference sequence). Between the trimmed V and J ends, which lost 3 bases and 10 bases, there was a span of 19 bases. CDR3 nucleotides: TGCAGTGCTAGCCTCCCGTCCGGGACGGGGGAGCAGTTCTTC. It yields the protein CSASLPSGTGEQFF.

CDR3 in DNA: TGTGCCAGCCGGCCCCGGCTTCTCTATGGCTACACCTTC. It encodes CASRPRLLYGYTF. The chain is built from TRBV7-2 and TRBJ1-2; D ambiguous. CDR1 and CDR2 from the germline V gene are SGHTA and FQGNSA. The CDR3 is 13 residues long. V lost 8 bases and J 4 bases, leaving 14 bases between the germline ends.

The chain recombines TRBV4-1 with TRBJ1-1, with D perhaps matching TRBD1 (5 bases). Germline V gene sequence: CDR1 MGHRA, CDR2 YSYEKL. This CDR3 is 11 amino acids long. Trimming stripped 3 bases from V and 11 bases from J, with 10 bases between. CDR3 in DNA: TGCGCCAGCAGCCACCGGGACGACGCTTTCTTT. Translation gives CASSHRDDAFF.

This clonotype is categorized as medium-sized. The chain links TRBV18 to TRBJ2-2; D not resolved. This CDR3 region has 15 residues. V gave up 1 base and J gave up 2 bases, with 8 bases separating them. Germline V gene data show CDR1 as KGHSH and CDR2 as LQKENI. CDR3 DNA: TGTGCCAGCTCACCACGGGTAGAAAACACCGGGGAGCTGTTTTTT. This translates into CASSPRVENTGELFF.

The V call is TRBV6-1, the J call TRBJ2-5; D is tentatively TRBD1 or TRBD2 (5 bases each). Germline CDR1 reads MNHNS; CDR2 reads SASEGT. Trimming stripped 4 bases from V and 4 bases from J, with 19 bases between. There are 16 residues in the CDR3. This CDR3 reads CASSGEAGTGRETQYF. CDR3 sequence (DNA): TGTGCCAGCAGTGGAGAGGCAGGGACGGGCCGAGAGACCCAGTACTTC.

This clonotype was counted a few times. A junction boundary mismatches the germline segment, possibly from a read error. The chain joins TRBV9 to TRBJ2-7; D unresolved. Germline CDR1 and CDR2: SGDLS and YYNGEE. The CDR3 loop spans 15 amino acids. In DNA form, the CDR3 reads TGTGCCAGCAGCCCCCTCCTTTCGTCCTCCCACGAGCAGTACTTC. It is translated as CASSPLLSSSHEQYF.

This chain joins TRBV15 and TRBJ1-3; unclear D gene. The ends were cut back, 3 bases at V and 3 bases at J, with 12 bases in the middle. Per the germline V gene, CDR1 is LNHNV and CDR2 is YYDKDF (reference sequence). This CDR3 is 15 amino acids long. CDR3 protein: CATSSLQGRGNTIYF. CDR3 bases: TGTGCCACCAGCAGCCTCCAAGGCCGTGGAAACACCATATATTTT.

This chain uses TRBV12-3 or TRBV12-4 with TRBJ1-2; D is possibly TRBD1 (5 bases). Trimming stripped 0 bases from V and 5 bases from J, with 10 bases between. There are 14 residues in the CDR3. The CDR3 sequence: CASSLAGGYYGYTF. As DNA, the CDR3 is TGTGCCAGCAGTTTAGCGGGGGGGTATTATGGCTACACCTTC.

This clonotype was seen a handful of times. V and J are TRBV5-8 and TRBJ2-5; 8 nucleotides agree with TRBD1. Looked up from germline, CDR1 is SGHTS and CDR2 is YDEGEE. The CDR3 loop spans 16 amino acids. The J segment lost 5 bases and the V segment lost 1 base, leaving 10 bases of the junction unmatched. The DNA for the CDR3 is TGTGCCAGCAGCTTGCGGGACCAGGGGGCTTGGGAGACCCAGTACTTC. This codes for CASSLRDQGAWETQYF.